The text below deals with one T cell receptor beta chain. This sample was included in a study of blood T cell repertoires in COVID-19. Background on the study: The samples span acute and convalescent COVID-19 from the United States, Italy and Spain.

In the original processing: Reference gene primer amplification gave nucleated cell count estimates. The data were produced by immunoSEQ multiplex PCR, yet TCRdb's version contains in-frame clones alone and is incomplete. That table furnishes V, J and clone size, whereas the DNA furnished D and trimming. The sample consists of around 140,000 clones, 85% to 90% of them appearing once. V was cut by 2 bases and J by 0 bases, with 17 bases left in between. This CDR3 has 18 residues. CDR1 and CDR2 (germline): SEHNR, FQNEAQ (reference sequence). The chain joins TRBV7-9 to TRBJ2-1; D is perhaps TRBD2 (5 bases). This clonotype was obtained from a man aged 45-60 years with active or convalescent COVID-19. The sequenced sample consisted of peripheral blood. This CDR3 reads CASSLLVERTSSYNEQFF. The CDR3 coding sequence is TGTGCCAGCAGCTTACTGGTGGAGCGGACGAGCTCCTACAATGAGCAGTTCTTC.